Listed here are 19 T cell receptor beta chains from one sample, sequenced in a study of OX40 agonist ivuxolimab in advanced cancers. Data came from immunoSEQ multiplex PCR; TCRdb stores just in-frame clones and leaves some out. Among under 70,000 clones listed, 80% to 90% were seen once. This specimen was CD4+ or CD8+ T cells sorted from blood, taken in a trial of the OX40 agonist ivuxolimab. These receptors originate from an adult with an advanced solid tumor such as melanoma, head and neck, liver or kidney cancer.

This rearrangement joins TRBV4-3 to TRBJ2-7; TRBD2 matches at 11 bases. Trimming cost V 0 bases and J 4 bases; bases outside gene matches: 2. The CDR3 has 15 amino acids. Germline V gene sequence: CDR1 LGHNA, CDR2 YSLEER. For the CDR3, the DNA is TGCGCCAGCAGCCAAGATGGGACTAGCGGTTACGAGCAGTACTTC. Amino acids: CASSQDGTSGYEQYF.

This chain links TRBV5-1 with TRBJ2-7, with 9 bases identical to TRBD1. The V gene end was trimmed by 3 bases and the J gene end by 2 bases; junction bases not matched to a gene: 3. CDR3 size: 14 residues. The germline V gene encodes CDR1 SGHRS and CDR2 YFSETQ. The CDR3 DNA reads as TGCGCCAGCAGCTGGGGACAGGGAGCCTACGAGCAGTACTTC. It encodes CASSWGQGAYEQYF.

The sample holds one count of this clone. The chain is built from TRBV7-6 and TRBJ2-7; TRBD1 matches 9 bases. Per the germline V gene, CDR1 is SGHVS and CDR2 is FNYEAQ. Unmatched junction bases numbered 3, after V lost 0 bases and J lost 6 bases. This CDR3 has 14 amino acids. The CDR3: CASSLAETGGEQYF. The CDR3 DNA is TGTGCCAGCAGCTTAGCGGAGACAGGGGGCGAGCAGTACTTC.

The CDR3 DNA reads TGTGCCTGGAGTGGAGTTGGGGCAGATACGCAGTATTTT. As protein: CAWSGVGADTQYF. The J gene is TRBJ2-3, the V gene TRBV30; D gene uncertain. The V gene lost 1 base and the J gene lost 4 bases, with 9 bases spanning the gap. CDR1 is GTSNPN and CDR2 is SVGIG in the germline V gene (reference sequence). The CDR3 totals 13 residues.

V usage is TRBV5-1 and J usage is TRBJ2-4; D possibly uses TRBD1 or TRBD2 (5 bases each). CDR3 length: 16 amino acids. Deletions cut 2 bases from V and 4 bases from J, with 16 bases between. Germline assignment: CDR1 SGHRS and CDR2 YFSETQ. CDR3 bases: TGCGCCAGCAGCTTCGCCGGGACGGACCTTAAAAACATTCAGTACTTC. This gives the protein CASSFAGTDLKNIQYF.

This clone has a single count. V usage is TRBV5-4 and J usage is TRBJ1-2; a possible D gene is TRBD1 (6 bases). The CDR3 has 13 amino acids. Trimming left V 3 bases short and J 6 bases short, with 12 bases between. CDR1 is SGHNT, CDR2 YYREEE, per germline (reference sequence). The CDR3 coding sequence is TGTGCCAGCAGCTGGGGGGGCGCGGATGGCTACACCTTC. The encoded protein is CASSWGGADGYTF.

The rearrangement uses TRBV12-5 and TRBJ2-1; D possibly corresponds to TRBD2 (6 bases). The germline V and J ends were trimmed by 0 bases and 4 bases, with 13 bases remaining between them. CDR3 size: 16 residues. Germline loops: CDR1 LGHNT, CDR2 FRNRAP. The DNA of the CDR3 is TGTGCTAGTGGTTTGGTACTGGAGGGGCCTTACAATGAGCAGTTCTTC. Amino acid sequence: CASGLVLEGPYNEQFF.

This chain links TRBV29-1 with TRBJ2-7; 11 bases align to TRBD1. The V and J ends lost 4 bases and 2 bases, in that order; junction bases with no gene match: 22. Germline V gene sequence: CDR1 SQVTM, CDR2 ANQGSEA. The CDR3 has 20 residues. CDR3 DNA: TGCAGCGTTGTTTACGGAGTTGGACAGGGGGCATTTACGGGTGCCTACGAGCAGTACTTC. It yields the protein CSVVYGVGQGAFTGAYEQYF.

The chain links TRBV7-9 to TRBJ1-1, with D perhaps matching TRBD1 (5 bases). The V gene's germline CDR1 is SEHNR and CDR2 FQNEAQ (reference sequence). V was clipped by 4 bases and J by 12 bases, with 18 bases between them. The CDR3 has 13 residues. The CDR3 nucleotides read TGTGCCAGCAGCTCCGGGGAAGGGGCCGAAACTTTCTTT. This gives the protein CASSSGEGAETFF.

The chain employs TRBV5-4 and TRBJ1-1; 8 positions agree with TRBD1. The V segment lost 5 bases and the J segment 4 bases; nucleotides outside the gene matches: 7. Germline V gene data show CDR1 as SGHNT and CDR2 as YYREEE (reference sequence). The length of the CDR3 is 14 residues. CDR3: CASSFQGAGTEAFF. In DNA form, the CDR3 reads TGTGCCAGCAGTTTTCAGGGGGCTGGCACTGAAGCTTTCTTT.

The V call is TRBV2, the J call TRBJ2-6; 10 bases fit TRBD1. CDR3 length equals 18 residues. From germline, CDR1 is SNHLY and CDR2 FYNNEI. Trimming at V came to 7 bases and at J to 0 bases, leaving 9 bases not matched to a gene. CDR3 sequence (DNA): TGTGCCAGCACCCGGCTAGGGACAGGGGCCTCTGGGGCCAACGTCCTGACTTTC. It codes for CASTRLGTGASGANVLTF.

The V gene is TRBV4-1, the J gene TRBJ2-7; a weak D match, TRBD1 (6 bases). The CDR3 is 14 amino acids. V shed 7 bases and J shed 4 bases, with 17 bases lying between them. Germline V lookup: CDR1 MGHRA, CDR2 YSYEKL. This CDR3 is CASNLFTGQYEQYF. The CDR3 coding sequence is TGCGCCAGCAACCTATTTACAGGGCAGTACGAGCAGTACTTC.

The chain carries TRBV29-1 and TRBJ2-7; D may be TRBD1 or TRBD2 (5 bases each). Germline V lookup: CDR1 SQVTM, CDR2 ANQGSEA. The CDR3 contains 14 residues. V lost 5 bases to trimming and J lost 0 bases, with 14 bases between them. The CDR3 protein is CSVLIGTRSYEQYF. CDR3 in DNA: TGCAGCGTTCTTATCGGGACGCGCTCCTACGAGCAGTACTTC.

This chain uses TRBV4-1 with TRBJ1-3, with D unresolved. Between the trimmed V and J ends, which lost 5 bases and 0 bases, there was a span of 11 bases. Germline-derived CDR1 and CDR2 are MGHRA and YSYEKL. CDR3 length: 15 amino acids. CDR3 amino acids: CASSDQVNSGNTIYF. CDR3 coding DNA: TGCGCCAGCAGCGACCAGGTAAACTCTGGAAACACCATATATTTT.

This clone was observed a single time. The chain has TRBV9 and TRBJ2-1, with 10 bases matching TRBD2. Germline V gene data show CDR1 as SGDLS and CDR2 as YYNGEE. The CDR3 contains 15 residues. The ends lost 0 bases at V and 9 bases at J; junction bases unmatched: 6. Here the CDR3 reads CASSVELAGLTEQFF. The CDR3 DNA follows: TGTGCCAGCAGCGTAGAACTAGCGGGGCTTACTGAGCAGTTCTTC.

The V call is TRBV4-3, the J call TRBJ2-7; D ambiguous. V shed 0 bases and J shed 1 base, with 10 bases lying between them. This CDR3 comprises 15 residues. Germline V CDR1 and CDR2: LGHNA, YSLEER. The CDR3 loop reads CASSQESGMSYEQYF. DNA for the CDR3: TGCGCCAGCAGCCAAGAGTCAGGCATGTCCTACGAGCAGTACTTC.

The CDR3 reads CASSWGPRDYEQYF. The CDR3 DNA follows: TGTGCCAGCAGTTGGGGCCCTAGGGACTACGAGCAGTACTTC. This chain uses TRBV6-5 with TRBJ2-7, with D possibly TRBD1 on 5 matching bases. The germline V gene encodes CDR1 MNHEY and CDR2 SVGAGI. There are 14 residues in the CDR3. V lost 4 bases to trimming and J lost 3 bases, with 13 bases between them.

The gene calls are TRBV6-5 and TRBJ1-1; tentative D call: TRBD1 (5 bases). From germline, CDR1 is MNHEY and CDR2 SVGAGI. Trimming pared 0 bases from V and 8 bases from J, leaving 10 bases between. The length of the CDR3 is 13 residues. CDR3 region: CASSYSPGPEAFF. Here the CDR3 DNA reads TGTGCCAGCAGTTACTCTCCGGGACCCGAAGCTTTCTTT.

Here the CDR3 reads CASSPYQPLMNTEAFF. The CDR3 DNA reads TGTGCCAGCAGCCCTTATCAGCCACTTATGAACACTGAAGCTTTCTTT. The chain combines TRBV14 with TRBJ1-1, with no clear D. This CDR3 spans 16 amino acids. Germline V gene data show CDR1 as SGHDN and CDR2 as FVKESK. The V and J ends lost 4 bases and 0 bases respectively, with 15 bases between them.